This is a list of T cell receptor beta chains from one sample in a study of beta chain features in type 1 diabetes. Produced via immunoSEQ multiplex PCR; TCRdb's table is partial and in-frame only. The table lists 350,000 to 450,000 clones, approximately 14% of them singletons. The specimen was naive CD4+ T cells from blood. These TCRs come from a man aged 25 to 40 in good health. Both conserved end residues are part of each CDR3.

j_gene: TRBJ2-5; v_gene: TRBV11-2; CDR3aa: CASSSDSYRQYF
j_gene: TRBJ2-1; v_gene: TRBV10-3; CDR3aa: CAISAPGQGAFDEQFF
j_gene: TRBJ2-2; v_gene: TRBV7-8; CDR3aa: CASSSLAGSNTGELFF
j_gene: TRBJ2-1; v_gene: TRBV7-6; CDR3aa: CASSTGTTTTPYNEQFF
j_gene: TRBJ1-2; v_gene: TRBV25-1; CDR3aa: CASSPRGQGNYGYTF
j_gene: TRBJ1-1; v_gene: TRBV29-1; CDR3aa: CSVSRAGEPFF
j_gene: TRBJ2-1; v_gene: TRBV30; CDR3aa: CAWSVGSEQFF
j_gene: TRBJ1-5; v_gene: TRBV7-9; CDR3aa: CASSLGTGQLNQPQHF
j_gene: TRBJ2-5; v_gene: TRBV9; CDR3aa: CASSASGGAETQYF
j_gene: TRBJ2-6; v_gene: TRBV9; CDR3aa: CASSVEGSGANVLTF
j_gene: TRBJ1-5; v_gene: TRBV19; CDR3aa: CASSPRDRGTGWPQHF
j_gene: TRBJ1-4; v_gene: TRBV1; CDR3aa: CTIPGTGTQGEKLFF
j_gene: TRBJ2-3; v_gene: TRBV9; CDR3aa: CASSEVLSDTDTQYF
j_gene: TRBJ1-1; v_gene: TRBV6-6; CDR3aa: CASSPLGSEAFF
j_gene: TRBJ1-2; v_gene: TRBV2; CDR3aa: CASSVQGPSDRYTF
j_gene: TRBJ2-5; v_gene: TRBV4-1; CDR3aa: CASSQGIRGSISYF
j_gene: TRBJ1-6; v_gene: TRBV6-6; CDR3aa: CASRTGDNSPLHF
j_gene: TRBJ2-2; v_gene: TRBV30; CDR3aa: CAWSYRGPGELFF
j_gene: TRBJ2-3; v_gene: TRBV18; CDR3aa: CASSPGLAGGFSTDTQYF
j_gene: TRBJ2-3; v_gene: TRBV7-8; CDR3aa: CASSTRIGQGMVNTQYF
j_gene: TRBJ1-5; v_gene: TRBV29-1; CDR3aa: CSVGRENDQPQHF
j_gene: TRBJ2-1; v_gene: TRBV29-1; CDR3aa: CSVIHSGGHHNEQFF